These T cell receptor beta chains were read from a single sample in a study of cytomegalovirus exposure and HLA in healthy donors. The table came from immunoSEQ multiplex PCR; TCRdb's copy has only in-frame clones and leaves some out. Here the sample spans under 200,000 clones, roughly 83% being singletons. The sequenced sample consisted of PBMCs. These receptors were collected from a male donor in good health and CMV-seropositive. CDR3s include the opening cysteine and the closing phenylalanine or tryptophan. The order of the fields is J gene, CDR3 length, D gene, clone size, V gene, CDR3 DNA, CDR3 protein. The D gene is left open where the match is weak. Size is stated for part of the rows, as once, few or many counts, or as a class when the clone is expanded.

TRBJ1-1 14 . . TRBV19 TGTGCCAGTAGTACGAGCAGGGAACTGACTGAAGCTTTCTTT CASSTSRELTEAFF
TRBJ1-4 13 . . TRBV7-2 TGTGCCAGCAGCCTCGGGACTCGGGAAAAACTGTTTTTT CASSLGTREKLFF
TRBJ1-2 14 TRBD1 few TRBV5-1 TGCGCCAGCAGCTGGACAGGGGGCTTCGGGGGCTACACCTTC CASSWTGGFGGYTF
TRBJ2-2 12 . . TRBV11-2 TGTGCCAGCAGCTCCGCGGCCGGGGAGCTGTTTTTT CASSSAAGELFF
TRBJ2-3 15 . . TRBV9 TGTGCCAGCAGCGATACAGCGGGCCCCAAACGCGGGCAGTATTTT CASSDTAGPKRGQYF
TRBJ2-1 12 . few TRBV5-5 TGTGCCAGCAGGCGAACGGGGGATGAGCAGTTCTTC CASRRTGDEQFF
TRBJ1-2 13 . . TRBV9 TGTGCCAGCAGCGTAGACAGGGCGGACGGCTACACCTTC CASSVDRADGYTF
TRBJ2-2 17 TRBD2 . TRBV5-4 TGTGCCAGCAGCTCGGTCGGGGGGGGAGCGAACACCGGGGAGCTGTTTTTT CASSSVGGGANTGELFF
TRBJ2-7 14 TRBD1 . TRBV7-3 TGTGCCAGCAGCTTATCAGGGGGCGAAAACGAGCAGTACTTC CASSLSGGENEQYF
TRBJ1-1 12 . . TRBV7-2 TGTGCCAGCAGCTTCCAAAACACTGAAGCTTTCTTT CASSFQNTEAFF
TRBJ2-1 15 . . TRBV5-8 TGTGCCAGCAGTCCACAGGGGGAGGGACCAAGTGAGCAGTTCTTC CASSPQGEGPSEQFF
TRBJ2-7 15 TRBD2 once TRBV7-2 TGTGCCAGCAGCCATAGCGGGGGGTCGGAATGGGAGCAGTACTTC CASSHSGGSEWEQYF
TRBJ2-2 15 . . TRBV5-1 TGCGCCAGCAGCTTGCAGGGTGGTAACACCGGGGAGCTGTTTTTT CASSLQGGNTGELFF
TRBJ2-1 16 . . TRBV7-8 TGTGCCAGCAGCCCGCGGACAGCGAGCTCCTACAATGAGCAGTTCTTC CASSPRTASSYNEQFF
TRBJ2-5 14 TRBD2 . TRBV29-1 TGCAGCGTCGCTGGACTAGCGGGACAAGAGACCCAGTACTTC CSVAGLAGQETQYF
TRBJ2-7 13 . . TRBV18 TGTGCCAGCTCACCACCGCGCGGATACGAGCAGTACTTC CASSPPRGYEQYF
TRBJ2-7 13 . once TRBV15 TGTGCCACCAGCAGAGATCGCGGCTACGAGCAGTACTTC CATSRDRGYEQYF
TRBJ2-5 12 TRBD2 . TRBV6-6 TGTGCCAGCAAGGGACTACAGGAGACCCAGTACTTC CASKGLQETQYF